The source of this TCR beta chain is a study of T cell responses to AZD1222 COVID-19 vaccine. This table comes from immunoSEQ multiplex PCR, and its TCRdb copy is limited to in-frame clones, with some not included. The sample holds tens of thousands of clones, more than 75% seen once. This CDR3 is built from 15 residues. In germline, CDR1 is SGHNT, CDR2 YYREEE (reference sequence). Germline trimming cut 10 bases from V and 3 bases from J; bases unmatched to any gene: 10. The genes are TRBV5-4 and TRBJ2-2; 9 bases match TRBD1. The sample in question was peripheral blood, obtained on day 0 of AZD1222 vaccination. This clonotype was sampled from an adult in good health. The CDR3: CAYRKTGGDTGELFF. CDR3 nucleotide sequence: TGTGCCTACAGGAAAACAGGGGGCGACACCGGGGAGCTGTTTTTT.